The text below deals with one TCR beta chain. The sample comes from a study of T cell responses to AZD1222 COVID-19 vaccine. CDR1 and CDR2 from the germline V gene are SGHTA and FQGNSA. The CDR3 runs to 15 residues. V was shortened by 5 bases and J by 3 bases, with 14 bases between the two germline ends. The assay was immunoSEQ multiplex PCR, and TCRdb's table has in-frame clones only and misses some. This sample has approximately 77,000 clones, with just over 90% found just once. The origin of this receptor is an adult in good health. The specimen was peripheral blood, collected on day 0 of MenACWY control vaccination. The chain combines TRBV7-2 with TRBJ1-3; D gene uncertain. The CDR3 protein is CASSKNPIFGNTIYF. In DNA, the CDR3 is TGTGCCAGCAGCAAAAATCCCATATTTGGAAACACCATATATTTT.